The TCR beta chain described here comes from a study of T cell clonality in common variable immunodeficiency. Ten or more counts support this clone. The read halts 3 residues ahead of the CDR3 end, with the missing end drawn from the germline J gene. The CDR3 has 12 amino acids. Unmatched junction bases numbered 8, after V lost 8 bases and J lost 5 bases. Germline CDR1 and CDR2: DFQATT and SNEGSKA (reference sequence). Some clones are missing from TCRdb's copy, which holds only in-frame ones; the method was immunoSEQ multiplex PCR. There are about 39,000 clones in the sample, none observed a single time. Both groups were predominantly of Caucasian heritage.

The origin of this receptor is a person aged 18 to 69 in good health. The chain combines TRBV20-1 with TRBJ1-2; TRBD1 matches 7 bases. The sample consisted of peripheral blood mononuclear cells. The CDR3: CSPAGGRYGYTF. Incomplete CDR3 DNA: TGCAGTCCGGCAGGGGGAAGGTATGGC.